This T cell receptor beta chain was obtained from a study of CD8+CD57+ T cells in acquired aplastic anemia. As for the study in general: Sorted CD4+ and CD8+ cells gave a mean 3.2 ug DNA, range about 0.19 to 27.4 ug.

The length of the CDR3 is 13 residues. CDR1 and CDR2 (germline): DFQATT, SNEGSKA (reference sequence). V lost 1 base, J lost 0 bases, and 7 bases lay in between. It was patients with CD8+CD57+ cell expansion by flow cytometry who were chosen for sequencing. Profiling of TCR beta VDJ combinations and CDR3 sequences used genomic DNA as template. One entry per CDR3 protein, called by TCRdb with MiXCR from the reads. Counted here are about 200,000 distinct CDR3 sequences, approximately 60% occurring once; the ten biggest clones make up under 60%. The rearrangement links TRBV20-1 to TRBJ2-7, with D possibly being TRBD2 (6 bases). Sequenced sample: sorted CD4+, CD8+, or CD8+CD57+ T cells (not recorded which) from PBMCs. This clonotype was obtained from a human donor with aplastic anemia. CDR3: CSARGGISYEQYF. The CDR3 nucleotides are TGCAGTGCTAGAGGCGGGATCTCCTACGAGCAGTACTTC.